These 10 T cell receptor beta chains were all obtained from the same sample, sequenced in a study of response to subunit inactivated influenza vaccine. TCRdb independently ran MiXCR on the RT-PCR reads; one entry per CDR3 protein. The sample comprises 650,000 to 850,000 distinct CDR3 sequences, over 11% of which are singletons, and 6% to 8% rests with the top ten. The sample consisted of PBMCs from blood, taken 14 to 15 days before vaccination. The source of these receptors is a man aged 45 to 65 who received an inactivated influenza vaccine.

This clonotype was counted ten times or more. CDR3 sequence: CASRVATGGGYTF. CDR3 bases: TGTGCCAGCAGGGTCGCGACAGGGGGTGGCTACACCTTC. This chain joins TRBV12-3 or TRBV12-4 and TRBJ1-2; 9 bases align to TRBD1. The length of the CDR3 is 13 residues. V shed 6 bases, J shed 7 bases, and the junction held 6 bases outside the gene matches.

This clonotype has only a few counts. In DNA form, the CDR3 reads TGTGCCAGCGCCGTGACAGGGGTGGACGAGCAGTACTTC. Amino acids: CASAVTGVDEQYF. The chain is built from TRBV18 and TRBJ2-7; 8 bases align to TRBD1. J lost 5 bases, V lost 8 bases, and 8 bases had no gene match. The germline CDR1 and CDR2 sequences are KGHSH and LQKENI. CDR3 length: 13 amino acids.

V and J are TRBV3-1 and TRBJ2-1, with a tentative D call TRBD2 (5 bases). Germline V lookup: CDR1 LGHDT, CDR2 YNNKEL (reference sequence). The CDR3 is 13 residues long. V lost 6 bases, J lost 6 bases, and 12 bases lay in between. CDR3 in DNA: TGTGCCAGCAGGAACACTAGAGCCAATGAGCAGTTCTTC. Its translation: CASRNTRANEQFF.

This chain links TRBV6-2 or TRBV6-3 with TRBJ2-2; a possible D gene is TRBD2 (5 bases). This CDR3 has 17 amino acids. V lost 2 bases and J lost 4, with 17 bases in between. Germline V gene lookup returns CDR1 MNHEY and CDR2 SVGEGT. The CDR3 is CASSYPTLEWLTGELFF. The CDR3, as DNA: TGTGCCAGCAGTTACCCTACACTAGAGTGGCTCACCGGGGAGCTGTTTTTT.

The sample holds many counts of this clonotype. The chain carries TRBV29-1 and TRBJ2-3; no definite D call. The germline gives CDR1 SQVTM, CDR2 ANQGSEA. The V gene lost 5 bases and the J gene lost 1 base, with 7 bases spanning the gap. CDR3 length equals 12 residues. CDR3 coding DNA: TGCAGCGTTTCCGTGGGCACAGATACGCAGTATTTT. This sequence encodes CSVSVGTDTQYF.

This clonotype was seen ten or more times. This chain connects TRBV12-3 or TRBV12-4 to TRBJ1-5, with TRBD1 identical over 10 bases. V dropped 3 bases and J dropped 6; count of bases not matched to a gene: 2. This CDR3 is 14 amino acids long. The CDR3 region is CASSLGTGVQPQHF. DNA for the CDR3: TGTGCCAGCAGTTTGGGGACAGGGGTTCAGCCCCAGCATTTT.

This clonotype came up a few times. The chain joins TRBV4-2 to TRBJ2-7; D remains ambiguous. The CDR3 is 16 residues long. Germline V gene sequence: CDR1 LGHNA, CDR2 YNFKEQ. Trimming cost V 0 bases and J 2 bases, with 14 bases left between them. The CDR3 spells CASSQDPQPQPYEQYF. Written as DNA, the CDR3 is TGTGCCAGCAGCCAAGATCCGCAGCCCCAACCCTACGAGCAGTACTTC.

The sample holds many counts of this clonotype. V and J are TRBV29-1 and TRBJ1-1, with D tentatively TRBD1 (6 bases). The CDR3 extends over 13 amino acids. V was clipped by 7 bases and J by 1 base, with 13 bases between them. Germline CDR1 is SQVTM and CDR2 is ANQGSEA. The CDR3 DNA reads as TGCAGCGCTACGCGGGGGCCGAACACTGAAGCTTTCTTT. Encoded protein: CSATRGPNTEAFF. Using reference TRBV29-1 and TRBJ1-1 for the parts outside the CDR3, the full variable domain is SAVISQKPSRDICQRGTSLTIQCQVDSQVTMMFWYRQQPGQSLTLIATANQGSEATYESGFVIDKFPISRPNLTFSTLTVSNMSPEDSSIYLCSATRGPNTEAFFGQGTRLTVV.

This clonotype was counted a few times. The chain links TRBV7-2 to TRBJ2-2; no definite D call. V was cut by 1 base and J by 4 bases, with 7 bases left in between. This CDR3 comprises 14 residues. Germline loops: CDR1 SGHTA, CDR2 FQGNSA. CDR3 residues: CASSLGPGTGELFF. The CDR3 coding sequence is TGTGCCAGCAGCTTAGGTCCAGGCACCGGGGAGCTGTTTTTT. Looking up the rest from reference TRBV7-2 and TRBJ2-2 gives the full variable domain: GAGVSQSPSNKVTEKGKDVELRCDPISGHTALYWYRQSLGQGLEFLIYFQGNSAPDKSGLPSDRFSAERTGGSVSTLTIQRTQQEDSAVYLCASSLGPGTGELFFGEGSRLTVL.

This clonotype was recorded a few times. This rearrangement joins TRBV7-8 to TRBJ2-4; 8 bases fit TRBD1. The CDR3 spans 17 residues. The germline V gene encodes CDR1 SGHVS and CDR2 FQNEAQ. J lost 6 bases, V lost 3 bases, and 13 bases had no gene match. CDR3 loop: CASSFGISSGQGNIQYF. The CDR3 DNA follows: TGTGCCAGCAGCTTTGGGATATCGAGCGGACAGGGAAACATTCAGTACTTC.